This T cell receptor beta chain was sequenced during a study of T-cell reconstitution after alpha-beta-depleted transplantation in children. This clonotype occurred many times. Using unique molecular identifiers, the investigators prepared the TCRbeta library. Each CDR3 protein gets one entry after TCRdb re-called the PCR reads with MiXCR. The table includes around 200,000 distinct CDR3 sequences, over 5.5% detected once. This CDR3 region has 14 residues. CDR1 GTSNPN and CDR2 SVGIG come from the germline V gene (reference sequence). Trimming cost V 2 bases and J 4 bases; bases outside gene matches: 8.

The sequence was collected from a human donor who donated a stem cell graft to a child with Wiskott-Aldrich syndrome. V and J are TRBV30 and TRBJ2-7; TRBD1 agrees at 7 bases. The sample was PBMCs from the stem cell graft donor, taken from the stem cell graft. In nucleotides, the CDR3 is TGTGCCTGGAGTAACGGACAGGTCCCGTACGAGCAGTACTTC. Residues: CAWSNGQVPYEQYF.